This T cell receptor beta chain was found in a study of beta chain features in type 1 diabetes. This clone was counted only a few times. The antigen remains undetermined. Reverse transcription of all isolated RNA meant that expressed TCRB transcripts were sequenced. The table came from immunoSEQ multiplex PCR; TCRdb's copy has only in-frame clones and leaves some out. The sample lists about 190,000 clones, roughly 8% seen once, with roughly 0.46% in the top ten. Points from the study as a whole: A moderate, significant TCRB CDR3 shortening appeared in type 1 diabetes across four CD4+ subsets. Naive, central memory and regulatory TCRB repertoires appeared more similar among patients than healthy donors.

Germline CDR1 reads MDHEN; CDR2 reads SYDVKM. Deletions cut 10 bases from V and 6 bases from J, with 24 bases between. CDR3 length: 15 amino acids. In total, each donor contributed a single heparinised blood draw that averaged roughly 100 mL. Sort purity for all populations was recorded as exceeding 98%. The TCR sequence derives from a man aged 18 to 35 with type 1 diabetes. The genes are TRBV28 and TRBJ1-2; TRBD1 is a possible D gene (6 bases). Sequenced: central memory CD4+ T cells from blood. In DNA, the CDR3 is TGTGCCACCCACTTTAGGGGGAATAGGATAAATGGCTACACCTTC. Its protein product is CATHFRGNRINGYTF.